This T cell receptor (beta chain) was recovered during a study of cytomegalovirus exposure and HLA in healthy donors. This CDR3 contains 13 residues. Germline V gene data show CDR1 as GTSNPN and CDR2 as SVGIG (reference sequence). Unmatched junction bases numbered 8, after V lost 5 bases and J lost 6 bases. Study-level points and caveats: A later look showed TCR association rates differing by HLA locus, highest for DRB1 and lowest for HLA-C.

On this clone: Antigen unknown.

PCR amplification relied on 60 Vbeta primers (plus 13 Jbeta primers). TCRdb keeps only in-frame clones here, not all; method: immunoSEQ multiplex PCR. The sample holds 130,000 to 150,000 clones, 72% seen once. The sample comprised PBMCs. This TCR derives from a man in his forties or fifties in good health and CMV-seronegative. This chain joins TRBV30 and TRBJ2-7, with 9 bases lining up with TRBD1. DNA of the CDR3: TGTGCCTGGGAAGAAACAGGGGGCTTCGAGCAGTACTTC. The encoded protein is CAWEETGGFEQYF.